This entry describes one TCR beta chain. Its antigen is unknown. This specimen belongs to a study of long-term antiretroviral therapy in people with HIV. Overall study: It was about a decade after the earliest samples that the 2015 immediate-ART recommendation appeared.

Study-level points and caveats: Spans of CDR3 length were tighter for HIV repertoires than for controls. The data indicate that diversity increased after ART but remained below transplant donor controls.

V was trimmed by 1 base and J by 7 bases, leaving 13 bases between them. CDR1 and CDR2 from the germline V gene are SNHLY and FYNNEI. There are 15 residues in the CDR3. It was version v3.0 of the immunoSEQ assay that was run at survey level. What sequencing targeted per sample was roughly 40,000-50,000 T-cell genomes. Sequenced by immunoSEQ multiplex PCR; TCRdb stores in-frame clones only, minus some. The table includes 44,000 or so clones, roughly 96% detected once. The rearrangement uses TRBV2 and TRBJ1-4; D is unclear. This specimen was unsorted PBMCs, taken 3.7 years after starting antiretroviral therapy. This TCR was recovered from a woman aged 50 to 60 with HIV. The chain's CDR3 is CASSEGWDYGEKLFF. The DNA of the CDR3 is TGTGCCAGCAGTGAAGGATGGGATTATGGTGAAAAACTGTTTTTT.